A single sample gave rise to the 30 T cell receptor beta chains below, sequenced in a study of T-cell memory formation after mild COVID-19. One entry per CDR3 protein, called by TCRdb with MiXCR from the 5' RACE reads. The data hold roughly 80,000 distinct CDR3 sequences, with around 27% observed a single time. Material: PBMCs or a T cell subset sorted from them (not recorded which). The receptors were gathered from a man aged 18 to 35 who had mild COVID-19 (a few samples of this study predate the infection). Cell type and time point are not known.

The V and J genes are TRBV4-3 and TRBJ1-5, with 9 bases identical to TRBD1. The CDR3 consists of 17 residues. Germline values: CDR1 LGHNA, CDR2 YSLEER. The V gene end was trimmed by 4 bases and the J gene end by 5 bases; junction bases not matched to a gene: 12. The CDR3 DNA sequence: TGCGCCAGCAGCCCCAGGGTCCGGGACAGGGTCTATCAGCCCCAGCATTTT. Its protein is CASSPRVRDRVYQPQHF.

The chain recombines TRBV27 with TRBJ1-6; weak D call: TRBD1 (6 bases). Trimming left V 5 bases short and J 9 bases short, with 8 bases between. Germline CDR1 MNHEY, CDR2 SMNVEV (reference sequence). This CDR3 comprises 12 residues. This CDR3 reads CASSTGFSPLHF. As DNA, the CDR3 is TGTGCCAGCAGTACAGGGTTTTCACCCCTCCACTTT.

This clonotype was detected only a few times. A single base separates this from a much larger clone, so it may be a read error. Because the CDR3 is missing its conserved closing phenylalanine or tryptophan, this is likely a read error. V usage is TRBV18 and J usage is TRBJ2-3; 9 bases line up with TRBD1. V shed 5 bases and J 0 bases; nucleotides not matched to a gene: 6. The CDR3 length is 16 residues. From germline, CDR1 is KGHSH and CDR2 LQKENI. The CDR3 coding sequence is TGTGCCAGCTCAGCACAGGGGGCGGATAGCACAGATACGCAGTATGTT. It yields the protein CASSAQGADSTDTQYV.

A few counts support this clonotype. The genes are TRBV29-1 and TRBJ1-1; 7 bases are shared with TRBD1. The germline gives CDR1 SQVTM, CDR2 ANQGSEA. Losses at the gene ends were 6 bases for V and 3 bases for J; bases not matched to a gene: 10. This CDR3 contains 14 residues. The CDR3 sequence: CSVLDRVWDTEAFF. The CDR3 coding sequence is TGCAGCGTCCTCGACAGGGTCTGGGACACTGAAGCTTTCTTT.

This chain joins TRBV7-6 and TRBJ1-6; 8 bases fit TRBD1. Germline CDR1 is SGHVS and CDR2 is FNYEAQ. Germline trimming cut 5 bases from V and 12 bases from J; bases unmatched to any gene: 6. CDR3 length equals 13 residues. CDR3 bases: TGTGCCAGCAGCAGCGACAGGGGACGACCCCTCCACTTT. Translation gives CASSSDRGRPLHF.

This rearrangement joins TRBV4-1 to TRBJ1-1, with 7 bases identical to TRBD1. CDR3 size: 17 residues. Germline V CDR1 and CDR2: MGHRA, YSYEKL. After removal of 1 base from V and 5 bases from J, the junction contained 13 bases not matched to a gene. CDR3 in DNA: TGCGCCAGCAGCCAAGTCGCGGCAGGGGGGATCGGGACTGAAGCTTTCTTT. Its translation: CASSQVAAGGIGTEAFF.

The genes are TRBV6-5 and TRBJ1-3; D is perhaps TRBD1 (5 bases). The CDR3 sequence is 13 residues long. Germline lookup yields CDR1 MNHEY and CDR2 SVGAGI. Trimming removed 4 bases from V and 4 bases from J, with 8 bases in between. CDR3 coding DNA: TGTGCCAGCAGTTGGGGACTCGGAAACACCATATATTTT. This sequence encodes CASSWGLGNTIYF.

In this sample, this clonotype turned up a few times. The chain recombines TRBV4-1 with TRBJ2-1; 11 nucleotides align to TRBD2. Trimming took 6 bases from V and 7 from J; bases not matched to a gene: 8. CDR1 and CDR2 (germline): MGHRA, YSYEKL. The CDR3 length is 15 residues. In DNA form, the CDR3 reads TGCGCCAGCAGTCGAAGCACTAGCGGGGGAAATGAGCAGTTCTTC. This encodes CASSRSTSGGNEQFF.

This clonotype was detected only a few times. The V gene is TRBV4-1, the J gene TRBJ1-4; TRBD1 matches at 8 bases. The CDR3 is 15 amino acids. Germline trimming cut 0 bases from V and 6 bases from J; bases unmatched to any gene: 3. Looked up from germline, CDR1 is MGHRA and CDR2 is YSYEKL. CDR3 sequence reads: CASSQEQGAYEKLFF. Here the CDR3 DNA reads TGCGCCAGCAGCCAAGAGCAGGGGGCGTATGAAAAACTGTTTTTT.

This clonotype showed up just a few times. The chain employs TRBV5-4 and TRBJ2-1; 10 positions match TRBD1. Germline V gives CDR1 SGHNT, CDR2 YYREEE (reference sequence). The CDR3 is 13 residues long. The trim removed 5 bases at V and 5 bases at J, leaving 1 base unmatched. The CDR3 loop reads CASRGQGNNEQFF. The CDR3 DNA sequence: TGTGCCAGCAGGGGACAGGGGAACAATGAGCAGTTCTTC.

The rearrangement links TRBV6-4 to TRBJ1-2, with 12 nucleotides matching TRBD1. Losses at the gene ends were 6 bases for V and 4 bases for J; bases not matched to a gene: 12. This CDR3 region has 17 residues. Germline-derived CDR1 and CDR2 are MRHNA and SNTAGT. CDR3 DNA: TGTGCCAGCAGCTTACCGGGACAGGGGGCGACTCTCTATGGCTACACCTTC. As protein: CASSLPGQGATLYGYTF.

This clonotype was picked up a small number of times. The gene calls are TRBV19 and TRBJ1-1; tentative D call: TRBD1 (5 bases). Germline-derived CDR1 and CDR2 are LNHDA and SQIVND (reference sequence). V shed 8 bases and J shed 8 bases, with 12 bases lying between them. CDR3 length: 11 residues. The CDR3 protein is CASRLGTEAFF. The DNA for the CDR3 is TGTGCCAGTCGCCTTGGGACCGAAGCTTTCTTT.

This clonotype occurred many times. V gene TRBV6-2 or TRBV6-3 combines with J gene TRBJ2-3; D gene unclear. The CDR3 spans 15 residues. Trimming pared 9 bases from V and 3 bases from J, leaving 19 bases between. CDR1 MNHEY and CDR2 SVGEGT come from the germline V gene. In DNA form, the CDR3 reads TGTGCCAGTCACGTGGGATCAGACACGACAGATACGCAGTATTTT. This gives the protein CASHVGSDTTDTQYF.

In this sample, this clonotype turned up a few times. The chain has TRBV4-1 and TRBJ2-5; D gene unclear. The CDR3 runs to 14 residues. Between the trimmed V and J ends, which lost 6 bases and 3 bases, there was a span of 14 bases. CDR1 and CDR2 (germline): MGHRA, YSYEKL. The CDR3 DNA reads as TGCGCCAGCAGTCTTGCGGTTCAGGAAGAGACCCAGTACTTC. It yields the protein CASSLAVQEETQYF.

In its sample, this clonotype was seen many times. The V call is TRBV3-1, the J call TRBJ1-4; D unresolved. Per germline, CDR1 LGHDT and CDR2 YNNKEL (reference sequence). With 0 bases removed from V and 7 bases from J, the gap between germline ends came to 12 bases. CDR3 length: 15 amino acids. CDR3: CASSQDSQDTEKLFF. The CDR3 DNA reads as TGTGCCAGCAGCCAAGATTCGCAGGATACTGAAAAACTGTTTTTT.

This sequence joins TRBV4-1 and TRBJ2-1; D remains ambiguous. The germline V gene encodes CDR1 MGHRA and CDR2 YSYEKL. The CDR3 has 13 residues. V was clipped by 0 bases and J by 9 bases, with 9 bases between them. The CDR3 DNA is TGCGCCAGCAGCCAAGAGCGTCTAGGTGAGCAGTTCTTC. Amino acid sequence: CASSQERLGEQFF.

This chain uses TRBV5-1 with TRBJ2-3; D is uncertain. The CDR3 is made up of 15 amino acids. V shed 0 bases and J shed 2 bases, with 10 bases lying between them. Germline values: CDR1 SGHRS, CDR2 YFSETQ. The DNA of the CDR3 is TGCGCCAGCAGCTTGGTAGCAGGAAACACAGATACGCAGTATTTT. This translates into CASSLVAGNTDTQYF.

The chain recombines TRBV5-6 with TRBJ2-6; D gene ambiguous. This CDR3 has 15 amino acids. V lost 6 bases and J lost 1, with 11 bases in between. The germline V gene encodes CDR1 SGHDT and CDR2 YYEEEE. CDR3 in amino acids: CASTIPSSGANVLTF. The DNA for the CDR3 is TGTGCCAGCACCATTCCATCGTCTGGGGCCAACGTCCTGACTTTC.

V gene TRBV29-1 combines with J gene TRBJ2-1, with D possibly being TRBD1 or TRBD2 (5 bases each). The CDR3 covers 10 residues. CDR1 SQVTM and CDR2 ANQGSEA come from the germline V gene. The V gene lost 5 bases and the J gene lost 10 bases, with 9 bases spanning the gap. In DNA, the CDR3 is TGCAGCGTTAAGGGGACCGAGCAGTTCTTC. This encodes CSVKGTEQFF.

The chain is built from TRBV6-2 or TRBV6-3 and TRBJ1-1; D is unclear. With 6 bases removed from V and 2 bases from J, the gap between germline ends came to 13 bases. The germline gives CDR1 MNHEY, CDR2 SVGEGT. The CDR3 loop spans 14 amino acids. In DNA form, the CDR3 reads TGTGCCAGCAGCCTAACCGGCCTAAACACTGAAGCTTTCTTT. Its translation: CASSLTGLNTEAFF.

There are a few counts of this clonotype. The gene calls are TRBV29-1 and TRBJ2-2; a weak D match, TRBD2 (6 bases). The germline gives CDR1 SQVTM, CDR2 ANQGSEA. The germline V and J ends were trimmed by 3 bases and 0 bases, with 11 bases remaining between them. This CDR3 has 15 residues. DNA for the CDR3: TGCAGCGTTGACCCTGCGGGGACGAACACCGGGGAGCTGTTTTTT. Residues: CSVDPAGTNTGELFF.

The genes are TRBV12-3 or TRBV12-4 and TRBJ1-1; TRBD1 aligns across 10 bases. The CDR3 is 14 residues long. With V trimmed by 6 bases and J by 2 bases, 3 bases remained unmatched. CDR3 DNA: TGTGCCAGCAGCGCGACAGGGGGCAACACTGAAGCTTTCTTT. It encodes CASSATGGNTEAFF.

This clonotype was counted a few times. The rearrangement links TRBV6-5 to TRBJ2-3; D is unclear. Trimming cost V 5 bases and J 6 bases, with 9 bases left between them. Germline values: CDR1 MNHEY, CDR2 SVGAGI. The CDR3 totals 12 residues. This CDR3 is CASSTPGDTQYF. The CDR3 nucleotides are TGTGCCAGCAGTACTCCTGGGGATACGCAGTATTTT.

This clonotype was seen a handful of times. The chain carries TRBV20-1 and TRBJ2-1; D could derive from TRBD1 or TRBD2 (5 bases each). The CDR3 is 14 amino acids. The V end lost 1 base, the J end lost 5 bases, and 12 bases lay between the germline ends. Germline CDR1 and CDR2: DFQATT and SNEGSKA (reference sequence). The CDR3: CSARAGTRDNEQFF. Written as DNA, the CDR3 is TGCAGTGCTAGAGCGGGGACGAGGGACAATGAGCAGTTCTTC.

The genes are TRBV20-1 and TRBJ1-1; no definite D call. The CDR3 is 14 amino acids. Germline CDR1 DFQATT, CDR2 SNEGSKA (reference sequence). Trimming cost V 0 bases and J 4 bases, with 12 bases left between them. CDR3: CSARDLAGGTEAFF. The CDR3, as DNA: TGCAGTGCTAGAGATCTAGCTGGAGGCACTGAAGCTTTCTTT.

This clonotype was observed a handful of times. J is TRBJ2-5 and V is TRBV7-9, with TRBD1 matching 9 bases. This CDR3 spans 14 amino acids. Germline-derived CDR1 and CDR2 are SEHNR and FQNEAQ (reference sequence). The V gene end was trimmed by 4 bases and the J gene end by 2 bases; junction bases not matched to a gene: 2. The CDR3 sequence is CASSSDRGQETQYF. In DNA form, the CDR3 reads TGTGCCAGCAGCTCGGACAGGGGACAAGAGACCCAGTACTTC.

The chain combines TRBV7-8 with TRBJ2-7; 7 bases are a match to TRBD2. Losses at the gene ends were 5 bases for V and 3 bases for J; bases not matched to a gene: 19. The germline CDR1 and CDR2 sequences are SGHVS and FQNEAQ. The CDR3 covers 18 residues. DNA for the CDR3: TGTGCCAGCAGCCGCCTTCCTAGCGGAGTCCCCCCCCTCTACGAGCAGTACGTC. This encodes CASSRLPSGVPPLYEQYV.

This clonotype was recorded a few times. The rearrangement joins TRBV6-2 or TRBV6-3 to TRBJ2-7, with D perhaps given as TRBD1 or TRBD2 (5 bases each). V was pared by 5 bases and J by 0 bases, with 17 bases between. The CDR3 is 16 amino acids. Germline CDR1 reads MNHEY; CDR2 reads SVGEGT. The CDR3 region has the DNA TGTGCCAGCAGTCTGCCCGGGACCCTGCTCTCCTACGAGCAGTACTTC. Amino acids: CASSLPGTLLSYEQYF.

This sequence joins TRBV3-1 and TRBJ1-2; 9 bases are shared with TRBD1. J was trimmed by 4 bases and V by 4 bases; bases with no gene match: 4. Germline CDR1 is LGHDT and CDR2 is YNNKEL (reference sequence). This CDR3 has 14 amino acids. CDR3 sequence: CASSRLQGAYGYTF. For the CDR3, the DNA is TGTGCCAGCAGCCGGCTACAGGGGGCCTATGGCTACACCTTC.

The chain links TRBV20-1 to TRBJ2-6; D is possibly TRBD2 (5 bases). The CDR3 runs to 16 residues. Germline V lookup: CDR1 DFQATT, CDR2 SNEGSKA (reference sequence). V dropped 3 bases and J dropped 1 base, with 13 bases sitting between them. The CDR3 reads CSASRGGGSGANVLTF. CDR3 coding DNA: TGCAGTGCTAGCCGTGGAGGCGGGTCTGGGGCCAACGTCCTGACTTTC.